A selection of T cell receptor beta chains follows, all from one sample in a study of cytomegalovirus exposure and HLA in healthy donors. Sequencing was performed with immunoSEQ multiplex PCR; in TCRdb, only in-frame clones are kept and a portion is missing. This table holds about 180,000 clones, about four fifths found once. Material for sequencing was PBMCs. The receptor source for this set is a man aged 35 to 55 in good health and CMV-seronegative. Each CDR3 is given with its conserved first and last residue. The D gene is left open where the match is weak. For some rows the clone size is stated as once, few or many, or as a class when expanded; others skip it.

J gene: TRBJ2-5
D gene: .
V gene: TRBV5-1
CDR3 length: 12
clone size: .
CDR3 DNA: TGCGCCAGCAGAGAGTACCAAGAGACCCAGTACTTC
CDR3 protein: CASREYQETQYF

J gene: TRBJ2-7
D gene: .
V gene: TRBV11-2
CDR3 length: 15
clone size: .
CDR3 DNA: TGTGCCAGCAGCTTAGGGCGGGGGCCTTCCTACGAGCAGTACTTC
CDR3 protein: CASSLGRGPSYEQYF

J gene: TRBJ2-1
D gene: TRBD2
V gene: TRBV19
CDR3 length: 15
clone size: .
CDR3 DNA: TGTGCCAGTAGTATTAAAGCGGGAGTCTCCAATGAGCAGTTCTTC
CDR3 protein: CASSIKAGVSNEQFF

J gene: TRBJ2-1
D gene: .
V gene: TRBV4-1
CDR3 length: 16
clone size: .
CDR3 DNA: TGCGCCAGCAGCCAAGTAGTGGCAGGGCCGTACAATGAGCAGTTCTTC
CDR3 protein: CASSQVVAGPYNEQFF

J gene: TRBJ1-6
D gene: .
V gene: TRBV28
CDR3 length: 11
clone size: .
CDR3 DNA: TGTGCCAGCAGTTTCTCTTCACCCCTCCACTTT
CDR3 protein: CASSFSSPLHF

J gene: TRBJ1-4
D gene: TRBD1
V gene: TRBV5-5
CDR3 length: 15
clone size: .
CDR3 DNA: TGTGCCAGCAGCTTAGGCGGGACAGGGCTTTTCGGGCTGTTTTTT
CDR3 protein: CASSLGGTGLFGLFF

J gene: TRBJ1-2
D gene: .
V gene: TRBV2
CDR3 length: 13
clone size: .
CDR3 DNA: TGTGCCAGCTATACGGGGGGGTTGGATGGCTACACCTTC
CDR3 protein: CASYTGGLDGYTF

J gene: TRBJ1-5
D gene: TRBD1
V gene: TRBV2
CDR3 length: 15
clone size: .
CDR3 DNA: TGTGCCAGCAGGAGGGACAGGTCCCTGGGGCAGCCCCAGCATTTT
CDR3 protein: CASRRDRSLGQPQHF

J gene: TRBJ1-2
D gene: .
V gene: TRBV20-1
CDR3 length: 10
clone size: .
CDR3 DNA: TGCGGGGGACACAACGATGGCTACACCTTC
CDR3 protein: CGGHNDGYTF

J gene: TRBJ1-2
D gene: TRBD1
V gene: TRBV4-3
CDR3 length: 16
clone size: .
CDR3 DNA: TGCGCCAGCAGCCAAGACGCGACAGGGGGCGTCTATGGCTACACCTTC
CDR3 protein: CASSQDATGGVYGYTF

J gene: TRBJ2-7
D gene: .
V gene: TRBV28
CDR3 length: 13
clone size: .
CDR3 DNA: TGTGCCAGCACCCCCGGCGACCGGAGGGAGCAGTACTTC
CDR3 protein: CASTPGDRREQYF

J gene: TRBJ2-2
D gene: TRBD2
V gene: TRBV6-6
CDR3 length: 16
clone size: .
CDR3 DNA: TGTGCCAGCAGACCAGACCTAGCGGGAGAAGTCGGGGAGCTGTTTTTT
CDR3 protein: CASRPDLAGEVGELFF

J gene: TRBJ1-1
D gene: .
V gene: TRBV27
CDR3 length: 14
clone size: .
CDR3 DNA: TGTGCCAGCAGTTTATTACAGGGAGCGAAAGAAGCTTTCTTT
CDR3 protein: CASSLLQGAKEAFF

J gene: TRBJ2-2
D gene: TRBD1
V gene: TRBV19
CDR3 length: 15
clone size: .
CDR3 DNA: TGTGCCAGTAGGGCTGACAGGGGGCCCACCGGGGAGCTGTTTTTT
CDR3 protein: CASRADRGPTGELFF

J gene: TRBJ2-1
D gene: .
V gene: TRBV7-2
CDR3 length: 16
clone size: .
CDR3 DNA: TGTGCCAGCAGCTTAGCCCCGCTAGCTTCCTACAATGAGCAGTTCTTC
CDR3 protein: CASSLAPLASYNEQFF

J gene: TRBJ2-7
D gene: TRBD2
V gene: TRBV28
CDR3 length: 14
clone size: .
CDR3 DNA: TGTGCCAGCAGTGGGGGACGGGGGGGATGGGAGCAGTACTTC
CDR3 protein: CASSGGRGGWEQYF

J gene: TRBJ2-5
D gene: TRBD2
V gene: TRBV7-6
CDR3 length: 15
clone size: .
CDR3 DNA: TGTGCCAGCAGCCCCTCCGGGCGGGGGAAAGAGACCCAGTACTTC
CDR3 protein: CASSPSGRGKETQYF

J gene: TRBJ2-1
D gene: .
V gene: TRBV6-1
CDR3 length: 16
clone size: .
CDR3 DNA: TGTGCCAGCAGTGTGGGACACCCGCTCTCCTACAATGAGCAGTTCTTC
CDR3 protein: CASSVGHPLSYNEQFF

J gene: TRBJ1-4
D gene: .
V gene: TRBV28
CDR3 length: 16
clone size: .
CDR3 DNA: TGTGCCAGCAGTTTAGGGGGGGCAGGGACTAATGAAAAACTGTTTTTT
CDR3 protein: CASSLGGAGTNEKLFF

J gene: TRBJ2-5
D gene: TRBD2
V gene: TRBV7-2
CDR3 length: 19
clone size: .
CDR3 DNA: TGTGCCAGCAGCTTACCCCCGGGACTAGCGGGGGGGCCCTGGGAGACCCAGTACTTC
CDR3 protein: CASSLPPGLAGGPWETQYF

J gene: TRBJ2-7
D gene: .
V gene: TRBV7-9
CDR3 length: 13
clone size: .
CDR3 DNA: TGTGCCAGCAGCCGGAGGACCTCCTACGAGCAGTACTTC
CDR3 protein: CASSRRTSYEQYF

J gene: TRBJ1-4
D gene: .
V gene: TRBV27
CDR3 length: 12
clone size: .
CDR3 DNA: TGTGCCAGCAGTTTTCGGGGTAGCGGACTGTTTTTT
CDR3 protein: CASSFRGSGLFF

J gene: TRBJ1-1
D gene: .
V gene: TRBV5-1
CDR3 length: 14
clone size: .
CDR3 DNA: TGCGCCAGCAGCTTGGCCGGGTACGACACTGAAGCTTTCTTT
CDR3 protein: CASSLAGYDTEAFF

J gene: TRBJ2-7
D gene: .
V gene: TRBV5-1
CDR3 length: 14
clone size: .
CDR3 DNA: TGCGCCAGCAGCTTGTCCGGGGGAAGAAACGAGCAGTACTTC
CDR3 protein: CASSLSGGRNEQYF

J gene: TRBJ2-1
D gene: .
V gene: TRBV5-1
CDR3 length: 16
clone size: few
CDR3 DNA: TGCGCCAGCAGCTCCACCCCGGGAGTCTCCTACAATGAGCAGTTCTTC
CDR3 protein: CASSSTPGVSYNEQFF

J gene: TRBJ2-5
D gene: .
V gene: TRBV7-3
CDR3 length: 14
clone size: .
CDR3 DNA: TGTGCCAGCAGCTTAAATACTAATTTAGAGACCCAGTACTTC
CDR3 protein: CASSLNTNLETQYF

J gene: TRBJ1-6
D gene: TRBD1
V gene: TRBV6-1
CDR3 length: 15
clone size: .
CDR3 DNA: TGTGCCAGCAGGAGAGTCCGGGACAGGGCTTCACCCCTCCACTTT
CDR3 protein: CASRRVRDRASPLHF

J gene: TRBJ2-7
D gene: TRBD1
V gene: TRBV7-9
CDR3 length: 14
clone size: .
CDR3 DNA: TGTGCCAGCAGCTGGACAGGTCGTCCCTACGAGCAGTACTTC
CDR3 protein: CASSWTGRPYEQYF

J gene: TRBJ2-3
D gene: TRBD2
V gene: TRBV7-9
CDR3 length: 15
clone size: .
CDR3 DNA: TGTGCCAGCAGCTCCCGCGGGGGGTTGGGTGATACGCAGTATTTT
CDR3 protein: CASSSRGGLGDTQYF

J gene: TRBJ2-3
D gene: TRBD2
V gene: TRBV5-6
CDR3 length: 17
clone size: .
CDR3 DNA: TGTGCCAGCAGCCAAAGGGTAGCGGGGGGAAGCACAGATACGCAGTATTTT
CDR3 protein: CASSQRVAGGSTDTQYF

J gene: TRBJ1-3
D gene: TRBD1
V gene: TRBV6-5
CDR3 length: 16
clone size: .
CDR3 DNA: TGTGCCAGCAGTTCGGCCGGGACAGGGGGAAGAGACACCATATATTTT
CDR3 protein: CASSSAGTGGRDTIYF

J gene: TRBJ2-1
D gene: TRBD2
V gene: TRBV9
CDR3 length: 14
clone size: .
CDR3 DNA: TGTGCCAGCAGCGGGACTAGCGGGGTCAATGAGCAGTTCTTC
CDR3 protein: CASSGTSGVNEQFF

J gene: TRBJ1-3
D gene: .
V gene: TRBV7-3
CDR3 length: 15
clone size: .
CDR3 DNA: TGTGCCAGCAGCTTAGGTGGGACAACGGGAAACACCATATATTTT
CDR3 protein: CASSLGGTTGNTIYF

J gene: TRBJ1-5
D gene: TRBD1
V gene: TRBV2
CDR3 length: 14
clone size: .
CDR3 DNA: TGTGCCAGCAGGGACAGGGGCAGCAATCAGCCCCAGCATTTT
CDR3 protein: CASRDRGSNQPQHF

J gene: TRBJ1-2
D gene: TRBD1
V gene: TRBV6-6
CDR3 length: 14
clone size: .
CDR3 DNA: TGTGCCAGCAGCCCCGGGACAGGGACCGATGGCTACACCTTC
CDR3 protein: CASSPGTGTDGYTF

J gene: TRBJ2-7
D gene: .
V gene: TRBV7-9
CDR3 length: 14
clone size: .
CDR3 DNA: TGTGCCAGCAGCTTATCGCCCGGGTCCTACGAGCAGTACTTC
CDR3 protein: CASSLSPGSYEQYF

J gene: TRBJ1-4
D gene: .
V gene: TRBV16
CDR3 length: 14
clone size: once
CDR3 DNA: TGTGCCAGCACCCCGCCGAGGACTAATGAAAAACTGTTTTTT
CDR3 protein: CASTPPRTNEKLFF

J gene: TRBJ2-7
D gene: TRBD1
V gene: TRBV6-1
CDR3 length: 14
clone size: .
CDR3 DNA: TGTGCCAGCAGTGCCGGACAGGATTTTTACGAGCAGTACTTC
CDR3 protein: CASSAGQDFYEQYF

J gene: TRBJ2-7
D gene: .
V gene: TRBV6-5
CDR3 length: 12
clone size: .
CDR3 DNA: TGTGCCAGCAGTTATTCCGTTTACGAGCAGTACTTC
CDR3 protein: CASSYSVYEQYF

J gene: TRBJ1-5
D gene: .
V gene: TRBV28
CDR3 length: 12
clone size: .
CDR3 DNA: TGTGCCAGCGCTCTAGGATATCAGCCCCAGCATTTT
CDR3 protein: CASALGYQPQHF

J gene: TRBJ2-1
D gene: TRBD2
V gene: TRBV7-6
CDR3 length: 15
clone size: .
CDR3 DNA: TGTGCCAGCAGCTTTTTCGCGGGAGGGGGGCGTGAGCAGTTCTTC
CDR3 protein: CASSFFAGGGREQFF

J gene: TRBJ2-3
D gene: .
V gene: TRBV7-2
CDR3 length: 14
clone size: .
CDR3 DNA: TGTGCCAGCAGCTTGACGGGAAGCACAGATACGCAGTATTTT
CDR3 protein: CASSLTGSTDTQYF

J gene: TRBJ2-1
D gene: .
V gene: TRBV5-1
CDR3 length: 16
clone size: once
CDR3 DNA: TGCGCCAGCAGCTTACCAGGAGCGGGCTCAAAAGATGAGCAGTTCTTC
CDR3 protein: CASSLPGAGSKDEQFF

J gene: TRBJ2-5
D gene: .
V gene: TRBV27
CDR3 length: 15
clone size: .
CDR3 DNA: TGTGCCAGCAGTGTGGCAGGGAAATCGTACGAGACCCAGTACTTC
CDR3 protein: CASSVAGKSYETQYF

J gene: TRBJ2-5
D gene: .
V gene: TRBV28
CDR3 length: 16
clone size: .
CDR3 DNA: TGTGCCAGCAGGGACGAAAAAACAGGGTCGAGGGAGACCCAGTACTTC
CDR3 protein: CASRDEKTGSRETQYF

J gene: TRBJ2-7
D gene: .
V gene: TRBV5-5
CDR3 length: 14
clone size: .
CDR3 DNA: TGTGCCAGCAGCCCCCCGGGGTTCTCCTACGAGCAGTACTTC
CDR3 protein: CASSPPGFSYEQYF

J gene: TRBJ2-3
D gene: TRBD2
V gene: TRBV19
CDR3 length: 17
clone size: .
CDR3 DNA: TGTGCCAGTACCCCCGGGCTAGCGGGGCCGAGGGGGTATACGCAGTATTTT
CDR3 protein: CASTPGLAGPRGYTQYF

J gene: TRBJ1-2
D gene: TRBD1
V gene: TRBV5-6
CDR3 length: 16
clone size: .
CDR3 DNA: TGTGCCAGCAGCTTGTTTTCCGGGACAGGGGGCTATGGCTACACCTTC
CDR3 protein: CASSLFSGTGGYGYTF

J gene: TRBJ2-3
D gene: TRBD1
V gene: TRBV7-7
CDR3 length: 17
clone size: .
CDR3 DNA: TGTGCTAGCAGCTCCCCCCGGGACAGGAATAGCACAGATACGCAGTATTTT
CDR3 protein: CASSSPRDRNSTDTQYF

J gene: TRBJ2-1
D gene: .
V gene: TRBV2
CDR3 length: 11
clone size: .
CDR3 DNA: TGTGCCAGTTCCCAGTGGGGCGAGCAGTTCTTC
CDR3 protein: CASSQWGEQFF

J gene: TRBJ1-4
D gene: TRBD1
V gene: TRBV7-2
CDR3 length: 15
clone size: .
CDR3 DNA: TGTGCCAGCAGCTTAGCGGGACAGCTTAATGAAAAACTGTTTTTT
CDR3 protein: CASSLAGQLNEKLFF

J gene: TRBJ1-1
D gene: .
V gene: TRBV30
CDR3 length: 13
clone size: .
CDR3 DNA: TGTGCCTGTCCCCAGGGCCCATCCGGTGAAGCTTTCTTT
CDR3 protein: CACPQGPSGEAFF